This is a list of T cell receptor beta chains from one sample in a study of CD8+ T cells in alopecia areata. The data were produced by immunoSEQ multiplex PCR, yet TCRdb's version contains in-frame clones alone and is incomplete. The sample shows some 150,000 clones, roughly 82% of them seen only once. This material consisted of CD8+ T cells sorted from blood, taken at week 4, from a patient treated with tofacitinib. The source of these receptors is a human donor with alopecia areata. Both conserved end residues are part of each CDR3. Fields, in order: J gene, clone size, V gene, D gene, CDR3 DNA, CDR3 protein. A D gene is named only where the DNA matches it firmly. Where a row states a size, it is once, few, many or the class of an expanded clone; other rows omit it.

>TRBJ2-2|.|TRBV30|.
TGTGCCTGGAGCGATACCTGGGAGCTGTTTTTT
CAWSDTWELFF
>TRBJ2-7|.|TRBV15|.
TGTGCCACCAGCATTGGGCTCTCCTACGAGCAGTACTTC
CATSIGLSYEQYF
>TRBJ2-7|.|TRBV13|.
TGTGCCAGCAGCCCACAGACTAACTACGAGCAGTACTTC
CASSPQTNYEQYF
>TRBJ2-7|.|TRBV29-1|TRBD1
TGCAGCGTTGAGAAGGGGGCCCCTTACGAGCAGTACTTC
CSVEKGAPYEQYF
>TRBJ1-1|.|TRBV30|.
TGTGCCTGGAGTGTAGGTCCGAGCACTGAAGCTTTCTTT
CAWSVGPSTEAFF
>TRBJ1-3|.|TRBV6-5|.
TGTGCCAGCAGTTACTCGACAGGACCTGGAAACACCATATATTTT
CASSYSTGPGNTIYF
>TRBJ2-1|few|TRBV9|TRBD1
TGTGCCAGCAGCACCTCAGTGGGGACAGGGGACAATGAGCAGTTCTTC
CASSTSVGTGDNEQFF
>TRBJ2-1|.|TRBV9|TRBD2
TGTGCCAGCAGCGTAGGGGGACTAGGGGTCCCGGATTTGAACAATGAGCAGTTCTTC
CASSVGGLGVPDLNNEQFF
>TRBJ2-1|.|TRBV19|TRBD1
TGTGCCACCGAATACGGGACAGGCTCCTACAATGAGCAGTTCTTC
CATEYGTGSYNEQFF
>TRBJ1-1|.|TRBV7-2|TRBD1
TGTGCCAGCAGTCCCACAGGGGGATGGCAAGCTTTCTTT
CASSPTGGWQAFF
>TRBJ2-5|few|TRBV29-1|.
TGCAGCGTTGAAGTAGGGGGGGAACGGGAGACCCAGTACTTC
CSVEVGGERETQYF
>TRBJ1-2|once|TRBV5-1|.
TGCGCCAGCAGCTCGCGGACCGGTAACTATGGCTACACCTTC
CASSSRTGNYGYTF
>TRBJ2-3|.|TRBV4-2|TRBD2
TGTGCCAGCAGCCAAGTCGGACTAGCATCAGATACGCAGTATTTT
CASSQVGLASDTQYF
>TRBJ2-3|.|TRBV10-3|.
TGTGCCATCAGTGACAGCCGACCCACAGATACGCAGTATTTT
CAISDSRPTDTQYF
>TRBJ2-3|few|TRBV5-5|TRBD2
TGTGCCAGCAGCCAAGATCCCACTAGCGGGGGGCCGGGTTCAGATACGCAGTATTTT
CASSQDPTSGGPGSDTQYF
>TRBJ2-1|.|TRBV6-5|.
TGTGCCAGCAGTTATGACGGCACCTACAATGAGCAGTTCTTC
CASSYDGTYNEQFF
>TRBJ2-1|.|TRBV7-2|TRBD2
TGTGCCAGCAGCTTATGGCGGCTAGCGGGGATCTCCTACAATGAGCAGTTCTTC
CASSLWRLAGISYNEQFF
>TRBJ2-7|.|TRBV7-9|.
TGTGCCAGCAGCTCAGATTCGTCCTACGAGCAGTACTTC
CASSSDSSYEQYF
>TRBJ2-5|.|TRBV29-1|.
TGCAGCGGGGCGGCGAGACTCATACTAGCACAAGAGACCCAGTACTTC
CSGAARLILAQETQYF
>TRBJ2-7|.|TRBV7-9|.
TGTGCCAGCAGCTTAGGGCAGGGTATTGGATACGAGCAGTACTTC
CASSLGQGIGYEQYF
>TRBJ2-2|few|TRBV6-5|.
TGTGCCAGCAGCCCATCCGCGAACACCGGGGAGCTGTTTTTT
CASSPSANTGELFF
>TRBJ2-7|few|TRBV10-3|.
TGTGCCATCAGTGACCCGGACAGCCCCTACGAGCAGTACTTC
CAISDPDSPYEQYF
>TRBJ1-3|.|TRBV29-1|.
TGCAGCGTTGAAGATTGGGCGGGGTCTGGAAACACCATATATTTT
CSVEDWAGSGNTIYF
>TRBJ2-5|few|TRBV5-4|TRBD1
TGTGCCAGCAGCGGTACCGGGACAGGGAGAGAGACCCAGTACTTC
CASSGTGTGRETQYF
>TRBJ1-5|.|TRBV28|.
TGTGCCAGCGGAGGGGAGATCAATCAGCCCCAGCATTTT
CASGGEINQPQHF
>TRBJ2-2|.|TRBV23-1|TRBD1
TGCGCCAGCAGTCCGTACCGGGACAGGGGAGGTTTAGGCACCGGGGAGCTGTTTTTT
CASSPYRDRGGLGTGELFF
>TRBJ2-4|.|TRBV30|.
TGTGCCTGGAGTGCGGACTCAGAGAACATTCAGTACTTC
CAWSADSENIQYF
>TRBJ2-3|few|TRBV4-1|TRBD1
TGCGCCAGCAGCCAAGCCTCAACCGGGACAGGGACCGATACGCAGTATTTT
CASSQASTGTGTDTQYF
>TRBJ2-5|few|TRBV4-3|.
TGCGCCAGCAGCCAAGTCCGTGTGGGGTACCAAGAGACCCAGTACTTC
CASSQVRVGYQETQYF
>TRBJ2-5|.|TRBV2|.
TGTGCCAGCATTGGGACAAAAAAGGGGGGCCAAGAGACCCAGTACTTC
CASIGTKKGGQETQYF
>TRBJ2-7|.|TRBV7-6|TRBD1
TGTGCCAGCAGCCGGACAGGGGCCCCCTACGAGCAGTACTTC
CASSRTGAPYEQYF
>TRBJ2-4|.|TRBV27|.
TGTGCCAGCAGTTTAGATCAGGGCCGAAGCATTCAGTACTTC
CASSLDQGRSIQYF
>TRBJ1-5|once|TRBV6-5|TRBD1
TGTGCCAGCAGCACCGGGACAGGGGGGAATCAGCCCCAGCATTTT
CASSTGTGGNQPQHF
>TRBJ2-5|.|TRBV15|.
TGTGCCACAAATAATGGTGGGGAGACCCAGTACTTC
CATNNGGETQYF
>TRBJ2-3|.|TRBV7-6|TRBD2
TGTGCCAGCAGCCATCCCGGGGGGGCTCTGGGCACAGATACGCAGTATTTT
CASSHPGGALGTDTQYF
>TRBJ2-2|few|TRBV29-1|.
TGCAGCGTTGAAGATCAGGGCAGGGGTGTCACCGGGGAGCTGTTTTTT
CSVEDQGRGVTGELFF
>TRBJ2-7|.|TRBV4-1|.
TGCGCCAGCAGCCAGATATTTGAACTTTCCTACGAGCAGTACTTC
CASSQIFELSYEQYF
>TRBJ2-3|.|TRBV13|.
TGTGCCAGCAGCTCCGCCGCGTTCGAAACAGATACGCAGTATTTT
CASSSAAFETDTQYF
>TRBJ2-7|.|TRBV20-1|.
TGCAGTGCCCGGGACGGCTACGAGCAGTACTTC
CSARDGYEQYF
>TRBJ1-2|.|TRBV28|.
TGTGCCAGCAGCCTTCGGGGGGGACGATCCACTAACTATGGCTACACCTTC
CASSLRGGRSTNYGYTF
>TRBJ2-3|.|TRBV9|.
TGTGCCAGCAGCGTGGGGGAGGATACGCAGTATTTT
CASSVGEDTQYF
>TRBJ1-1|once|TRBV7-8|TRBD1
TGTGCCAGCAGCTCCCCACAGGGGGCTAACACTGAAGCTTTCTTT
CASSSPQGANTEAFF
>TRBJ2-5|few|TRBV11-2|TRBD1
TGTGCCAGCACCTATCGACAGGGGTGGAAGGAGACCCAGTACTTC
CASTYRQGWKETQYF
>TRBJ1-2|.|TRBV27|TRBD1
TGTGCCAGCAGTGGTGACAGGGCCAACTATGGCTACACCTTC
CASSGDRANYGYTF
>TRBJ1-1|.|TRBV27|.
TGTGCCAGCAGTTTAGTTCCAGGGGACACTGAAGCTTTCTTT
CASSLVPGDTEAFF
>TRBJ2-2|few|TRBV4-3|TRBD2
TGCGCCAGCAGCCCTGGACTAGCGGGGTTGAACACCGGGGAGCTGTTTTTT
CASSPGLAGLNTGELFF
>TRBJ2-5|.|TRBV23-1|TRBD2
TGCGCCAGCAGACCCGGGACTAGCGGGGGGCCGCGGTACTTC
CASRPGTSGGPRYF
>TRBJ2-3|.|TRBV7-2|.
TGTGCCAGCAGCTCGGGGTCGTTAGCTGGCACAGATACGCAGTATTTT
CASSSGSLAGTDTQYF
>TRBJ2-1|once|TRBV18|.
TGTGCCAGCTCACCACCCGCAACCTACAATGAGCAGTTCTTC
CASSPPATYNEQFF
>TRBJ2-1|.|TRBV9|TRBD2
TGTGCCAGCAGCAAACGAGCGGGGGGACCCCTTTCCTACAATGAGCAGTTCTTC
CASSKRAGGPLSYNEQFF
>TRBJ2-2|few|TRBV5-1|TRBD1
TGCGCCAGCAGCCCGATGGACAGGGTAGGAACCGGGGAGCTGTTTTTT
CASSPMDRVGTGELFF
>TRBJ2-3|.|TRBV10-2|.
TGCGCCAGCAGTGAAACAGTTACTAGCACAGATACGCAGTATTTT
CASSETVTSTDTQYF
>TRBJ2-5|many|TRBV13|.
TGTGCCAGCAGCTTAGATGCCCGGGACGGAAAAGAGACCCAGTACTTC
CASSLDARDGKETQYF
>TRBJ2-1|.|TRBV30|.
TGTGCCTGGAGTGTAGAGAGCTCCTACAATGAGCAGTTCTTC
CAWSVESSYNEQFF